This T cell receptor (beta chain) came from a study of blood T cell repertoires in COVID-19. Study overall: Sample material is recorded as cDNA or gDNA derived from T cells, B-cell-depleted T cells, or PBMCs.

The V gene lost 3 bases and the J gene lost 5 bases, with 16 bases spanning the gap. The CDR3 sequence is 15 residues long. Germline-derived CDR1 and CDR2 are MNHEY and SMNVEV (reference sequence). The protocol was immunoSEQ multiplex PCR, while the TCRdb copy is restricted to in-frame clones and leaves out a portion. This table has about 390,000 clones, roughly 89% appearing once. Participants were aged roughly 18 to 90 years from 20 to 30 US areas. Two negative PCRs, clearance, or symptom resolution were required of recovered Cohort 3 donors. Sequenced input: PBMCs or T cells enriched from blood (not recorded which). This sequence joins TRBV27 and TRBJ1-2, with a possible D match to TRBD1 (6 bases). The clonotype was recovered from a woman in her 50s who had recovered from COVID-19. CDR3 region: CASSFGGANMYGYTF. DNA of the CDR3: TGTGCCAGCAGTTTTGGGGGGGCAAATATGTATGGCTACACCTTC.